The clone carrying this TCR beta chain was observed a single time. Its antigen is currently unknown. Despite likely unrecorded immune exposures, the donors were nominally healthy at the time of sampling. Use of 60 Vbeta and 13 Jbeta primers characterized the PCR. Produced via immunoSEQ multiplex PCR; TCRdb's table is partial and in-frame only. The table records about 120,000 clones, roughly 76% of them present only once. These data belong to a study of cytomegalovirus exposure and HLA in healthy donors. The study's findings and limits: Later, TCR association rates were found to vary by HLA locus, highest for DRB1 and lowest for HLA-C.

Germline loops: CDR1 SGDLS, CDR2 YYNGEE. Trimming took off 3 bases at V and 2 bases at J, with 10 bases between the two ends. The CDR3 runs to 14 residues. This clonotype was sampled from a woman in her forties or fifties in good health and CMV-seronegative. The chain carries TRBV9 and TRBJ2-3; no clear D. The specimen was PBMCs. The CDR3 sequence: CASSGSRNTDTQYF. The CDR3 DNA follows: TGTGCCAGCAGCGGCTCCAGAAACACAGATACGCAGTATTTT. Together with reference TRBV9 and TRBJ2-3, the CDR3 gives the full variable domain: DSGVTQTPKHLITATGQRVTLRCSPRSGDLSVYWYQQSLDQGLQFLIQYYNGEERAKGNILERFSAQQFPDLHSELNLSSLELGDSALYFCASSGSRNTDTQYFGPGTRLTVL.